This T cell receptor (beta chain) was found in a study of CXCR3 chemokines and chemotherapy response in bladder cancer. Germline V gene data show CDR1 as MGHRA and CDR2 as YSYEKL. The CDR3 contains 14 residues. TCRdb re-derived calls from the PCR reads in MiXCR, one entry per CDR3 protein. The data hold 8,600 or so distinct CDR3 sequences, with 23% observed a single time. This clonotype has ten or more counts. Relative to the germline gene, one junction end is altered; a read error may explain this. The rearrangement uses TRBV4-1 and TRBJ1-1, with D hard to call. This clonotype was sampled from a human donor with bladder cancer that did not respond to neoadjuvant chemotherapy. This sample was taken from a patient whose treatment included neoadjuvant chemotherapy. In DNA, the CDR3 is TGCGCCAGCAGCCAAGATGAGGGATCAAAAACCCCGGGTTTT. It translates to CASSQDEGSKTPGF.